Below are 17 T cell receptor beta chains sequenced from a single sample in a study of spatial heterogeneity in lung cancer. Specified time point: sample taken at primary tumor resection. Whole RNA from tumor, nontumor lung or frozen PBMC was sequenced unsorted. TCRdb called the 5' RACE reads again in MiXCR, with one record for every CDR3 protein. In the table there are nearly 15,000 distinct CDR3 sequences, 7% to 9% of which are singletons. The specimen comprised PBMCs, sampled at surgery. The receptors here all came from a female donor with early-stage non-small cell lung cancer.

This clonotype showed up many times. This chain connects TRBV4-2 to TRBJ2-2, with TRBD2 matching over 12 bases. The CDR3 contains 17 residues. Trimming at V came to 4 bases and at J to 3 bases, leaving 6 bases not matched to a gene. The germline CDR1 and CDR2 sequences are LGHNA and YNFKEQ. The CDR3, as DNA: TGTGCCAGCAGCCCCCTGCTAGCGGGGGGGGACACCGGGGAGCTGTTTTTT. As protein: CASSPLLAGGDTGELFF.

This clonotype counts as large (0.1 to 1%). This sequence joins TRBV12-3 or TRBV12-4 and TRBJ2-3; D possibly corresponds to TRBD1 (6 bases). The V and J ends lost 6 bases and 1 base respectively, with 11 bases between them. This CDR3 has 14 amino acids. CDR3 sequence reads: CASSRAGGTDTQYF. The CDR3 region has the DNA TGTGCCAGCAGCAGGGCAGGGGGCACAGATACGCAGTATTTT.

The chain combines TRBV6-5 with TRBJ1-2; 7 bases are a match to TRBD1. Germline CDR1 and CDR2: MNHEY and SVGAGI. The CDR3 extends over 14 amino acids. With 6 bases clipped from V and 2 bases from J, the junction kept 6 bases outside the gene matches. The CDR3 DNA reads as TGTGCCAGCAGGAAGACAGGGAAGAACTATGGCTACACCTTC. Translation: CASRKTGKNYGYTF.

This clonotype showed up just a few times. The chain is built from TRBV11-2 and TRBJ1-5; 8 nucleotides agree with TRBD1. The ends lost 5 bases at V and 9 bases at J; junction bases unmatched: 15. The CDR3 is 16 amino acids. Germline V lookup: CDR1 SGHAT, CDR2 FQNNGV. The CDR3 DNA follows: TGTGCCAGCAGCCCTACGACAGGGGATGTGGGTTTGCCCCAGCATTTT. It encodes CASSPTTGDVGLPQHF.

This clonotype was seen many times. The genes are TRBV29-1 and TRBJ2-1; 7 bases are a match to TRBD2. V gave up 4 bases and J gave up 10 bases; unmatched junction bases: 10. The CDR3 is made up of 13 amino acids. CDR1 SQVTM and CDR2 ANQGSEA come from the germline V gene. This CDR3 is CSVALGLVIEQFF. In DNA, the CDR3 is TGCAGCGTTGCCTTAGGACTAGTCATCGAGCAGTTCTTC.

The chain couples TRBV5-1 to TRBJ1-6; 8 bases line up with TRBD1. The CDR3 is 14 amino acids. The junction had 0 bases not matched to a gene; V was cut back by 0 bases and J by 7 bases. Germline loops: CDR1 SGHRS, CDR2 YFSETQ. CDR3 sequence (DNA): TGCGCCAGCAGCTTGGGGACAGGGAATTCACCCCTCCACTTT. Residues: CASSLGTGNSPLHF. Supplemented by reference TRBV5-1 and TRBJ1-6, the full variable domain reads KAGVTQTPRYLIKTRGQQVTLSCSPISGHRSVSWYQQTPGQGLQFLFEYFSETQRNKGNFPGRFSGRQFSNSRSEMNVSTLELGDSALYLCASSLGTGNSPLHFGNGTRLTVT.

This clonotype was observed a few times. The chain recombines TRBV5-1 with TRBJ2-1; D is uncertain. CDR1 is SGHRS, CDR2 YFSETQ, per germline. The germline V and J ends were trimmed by 0 bases and 1 base, with 8 bases remaining between them. The CDR3 has 15 residues. CDR3 DNA: TGCGCCAGCAGCTTGGGGAGCGAATCCTACAATGAGCAGTTCTTC. As protein: CASSLGSESYNEQFF. Filled out from reference TRBV5-1 and TRBJ2-1, the complete variable domain reads KAGVTQTPRYLIKTRGQQVTLSCSPISGHRSVSWYQQTPGQGLQFLFEYFSETQRNKGNFPGRFSGRQFSNSRSEMNVSTLELGDSALYLCASSLGSESYNEQFFGPGTRLTVL.

The V call is TRBV2, the J call TRBJ2-2, with D perhaps TRBD1 (6 bases). V lost 5 bases and J lost 5, with 18 bases in between. The CDR3 has 16 amino acids. Germline assignment: CDR1 SNHLY and CDR2 FYNNEI. In DNA, the CDR3 is TGTGCCAGCAGTCCCATACCGGGACATAAGACCGGGGAGCTGTTTTTT. This codes for CASSPIPGHKTGELFF.

In this sample, this clonotype turned up many times. The chain uses TRBV6-4 and TRBJ1-1; a weak D match, TRBD1 (6 bases). Trimming cost V 2 bases and J 5 bases, with 6 bases left between them. This CDR3 comprises 12 residues. The germline gives CDR1 MRHNA, CDR2 SNTAGT. CDR3 coding DNA: TGTGCCAGCAGTGACCAGGGGACTGAAGCTTTCTTT. It specifies CASSDQGTEAFF.

This clonotype showed up many times. This chain connects TRBV6-5 to TRBJ1-1; a possible D gene is TRBD1 (5 bases). V was cut by 2 bases and J by 6 bases, with 19 bases left in between. Germline values: CDR1 MNHEY, CDR2 SVGAGI. CDR3 length equals 16 residues. CDR3 protein: CASSYHSTSGRPEAFF. CDR3 sequence (DNA): TGTGCCAGCAGTTACCACTCGACATCAGGGCGCCCTGAAGCTTTCTTT.

At least ten counts were recorded for this clonotype. The chain joins TRBV5-1 to TRBJ1-3, with D perhaps matching TRBD1 (6 bases). Trimming pared 2 bases from V and 1 base from J, leaving 19 bases between. CDR1 is SGHRS and CDR2 is YFSETQ in the germline V gene. The CDR3 contains 18 residues. The CDR3 region has the DNA TGCGCCAGCAGCTTCTCTGAACAGGGTAGTGGATCTGGAAACACCATATATTTT. This encodes CASSFSEQGSGSGNTIYF.

About this clonotype itself: This clone may be a read error of a much larger clone one base away. The chain couples TRBV11-2 to TRBJ2-5, with TRBD1 matching 9 bases. Germline CDR1 and CDR2: SGHAT and FQNNGV. The trim removed 5 bases at V and 4 bases at J, leaving 8 bases unmatched. This CDR3 has 15 amino acids. CDR3 coding DNA: TGTGCCAGCAGCCGGCGACAGGGGGACGGAGAGACCCAGTACTTC. Its protein is CASSRRQGDGETQYF. Drawing the rest from reference TRBV11-2 and TRBJ2-5, the complete variable domain is EAGVAQSPRYKIIEKRQSVAFWCNPISGHATLYWYQQILGQGPKLLIQFQNNGVVDDSQLPKDRFSAERLKGVDSTLKIQPAKLEDSAVYLCASSRRQGDGETQYFGPGTRLLVL.

The table lists this clonotype with many counts. V usage is TRBV5-5 and J usage is TRBJ2-3; D ambiguous. Germline-derived CDR1 and CDR2 are SGHKS and YYEKEE (reference sequence). CDR3 length: 15 residues. The V gene lost 4 bases and the J gene lost 0 bases, with 12 bases spanning the gap. The CDR3 loop reads CASSPRDPSTDTQYF. The DNA for the CDR3 is TGTGCCAGCAGCCCACGAGACCCGAGCACAGATACGCAGTATTTT.

This clonotype was recorded many times. The CDR3 region is CSVHTQRERANEQFF. CDR3 nucleotides: TGCAGTGTTCACACCCAGCGGGAGCGGGCAAATGAGCAGTTCTTC. The chain carries TRBV20-1 and TRBJ2-1, with 8 bases matching TRBD2. The junction had 15 bases not matched to a gene; V was cut back by 7 bases and J by 7 bases. Germline V gene sequence: CDR1 DFQATT, CDR2 SNEGSKA (reference sequence). The length of the CDR3 is 15 residues.

This clonotype was recorded at least ten times. This chain connects TRBV28 to TRBJ2-3; D is perhaps TRBD1 or TRBD2 (5 bases each). CDR1 is MDHEN, CDR2 SYDVKM, per germline. CDR3 size: 16 residues. Trimming took 1 base from V and 4 from J, leaving 15 bases between them. In DNA form, the CDR3 reads TGTGCCAGCAGTTTATTCCGTGACCTGGGGGCAGATACGCAGTATTTT. Protein sequence: CASSLFRDLGADTQYF.

This clonotype was picked up many times. The chain uses TRBV28 and TRBJ2-1, with 10 bases matching TRBD1. J was trimmed by 5 bases and V by 6 bases; bases with no gene match: 10. Germline loops: CDR1 MDHEN, CDR2 SYDVKM. The CDR3 has 16 amino acids. As DNA, the CDR3 is TGTGCCAGCAGCTCGTCGGGGACAGGGGACCACAATGAGCAGTTCTTC. Amino acid sequence: CASSSSGTGDHNEQFF.

This clonotype has a handful of counts. V is TRBV11-3 and J is TRBJ2-1; D is undetermined. With 5 bases removed from V and 4 bases from J, the gap between germline ends came to 9 bases. The germline V gene encodes CDR1 SGHNT and CDR2 YENEEA. CDR3 length: 13 residues. CDR3 sequence (DNA): TGTGCCAGCAGCCCTAACGGGTACAATGAGCAGTTCTTC. Amino acid sequence: CASSPNGYNEQFF.